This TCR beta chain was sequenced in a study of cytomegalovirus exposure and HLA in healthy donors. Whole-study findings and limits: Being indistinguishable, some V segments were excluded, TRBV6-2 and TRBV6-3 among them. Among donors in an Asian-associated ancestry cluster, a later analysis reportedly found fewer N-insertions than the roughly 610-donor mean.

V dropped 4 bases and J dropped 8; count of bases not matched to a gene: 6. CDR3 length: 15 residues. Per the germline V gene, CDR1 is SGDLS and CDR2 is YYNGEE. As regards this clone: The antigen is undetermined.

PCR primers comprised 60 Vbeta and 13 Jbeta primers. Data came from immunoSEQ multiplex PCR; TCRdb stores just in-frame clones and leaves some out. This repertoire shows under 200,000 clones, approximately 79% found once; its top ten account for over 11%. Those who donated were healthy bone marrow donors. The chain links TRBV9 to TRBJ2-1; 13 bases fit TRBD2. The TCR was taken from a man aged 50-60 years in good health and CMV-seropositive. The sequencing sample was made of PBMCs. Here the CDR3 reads CASSPGTSGDYEQFF. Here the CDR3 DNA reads TGTGCCAGCAGCCCTGGGACTAGCGGGGACTATGAGCAGTTCTTC.